This TCR beta chain derives from a study of CD8 T cells in ankylosing spondylitis. General study results and limits: Clones linked to disease, bearing a CD8+ phenotype, were relatively rare in peripheral blood. Ankylosing spondylitis blood appeared to be characterized by a TCR beta motif of roughly eight highly homologous variants.

Between the trimmed V and J ends, which lost 6 bases and 0 bases, there was a span of 14 bases. The CDR3 extends over 14 amino acids. Germline V gives CDR1 DFQATT, CDR2 SNEGSKA (reference sequence). Concerning this clonotype: Its target is unknown.

TCRdb analysed the 5' RACE reads with MiXCR anew, one entry per CDR3 protein. Altogether about 240,000 distinct CDR3 sequences are present, roughly a quarter being singletons, with the ten largest covering 0.5% to 0.75%. This chain uses TRBV20-1 with TRBJ1-1; perhaps TRBD1 as D (6 bases). The sequenced sample consisted of blood, either unsorted or a sorted T cell fraction (not recorded which). The clonotype originates from a male donor with ankylosing spondylitis or in good health (not recorded which). Written as DNA, the CDR3 is TGCAGTGCCCTTGAGGGGGGTATGAACACTGAAGCTTTCTTT. Amino acids: CSALEGGMNTEAFF.